These 27 T cell receptor beta chains were all obtained from the same sample, sequenced in a study of T cell repertoires in cytomegalovirus infection. No antigen has been assigned to these receptors. One entry per CDR3 protein, called by TCRdb with MiXCR from the reads. The sample has approximately 120,000 distinct CDR3 sequences, about 28% seen once; the top ten hold about 81%. The specimen comprised CD8+ T cells from cultured PBMCs, sampled from culture after CMV antigen stimulation. The source is a human donor in good health (CMV status not recorded). Some clones in this sample may be carry-over from other donors' samples.

The J gene is TRBJ2-3, the V gene TRBV27; D might be TRBD1 (6 bases). The CDR3 extends over 17 amino acids. CDR1 and CDR2 (germline): MNHEY, SMNVEV (reference sequence). Trimming shortened V by 3 bases and J by 0 bases, and 16 bases separated the two germline ends. CDR3 sequence reads: CASSFITRGASTDTQYF. CDR3 bases: TGTGCCAGCAGTTTCATCACCAGGGGAGCTAGCACAGATACGCAGTATTTT.

This chain links TRBV7-4 with TRBJ2-7; the D gene is possibly TRBD1 (5 bases). Germline V lookup: CDR1 SGHVT, CDR2 SQSDAQ. V was pared by 1 base and J by 2 bases, with 12 bases between. The CDR3 covers 15 residues. The CDR3 DNA reads TGTGCCAGCAGCTTAGGCGGTCTAGGGGCCTACGAGCAGTACTTC. This codes for CASSLGGLGAYEQYF. Full variable domain (remainder filled in from reference TRBV7-4 and TRBJ2-7): GAGVSQSPRYKVAKRGRDVALRCDSISGHVTLYWYRQTLGQGSEVLTYSQSDAQRDKSGRPSGRFSAERPERSVSTLKIQRTEQGDSAVYLCASSLGGLGAYEQYFGPGTRLTVT.

The chain links TRBV28 to TRBJ1-5; D possibly corresponds to TRBD1 (5 bases). Trimming took 1 base from V and 5 from J, leaving 12 bases between them. CDR3 size: 15 residues. Germline V gives CDR1 MDHEN, CDR2 SYDVKM. CDR3 sequence (DNA): TGTGCCAGCAGTTTATCTTTACGAGGGGATCAGCCCCAGCATTTT. It is translated as CASSLSLRGDQPQHF.

To note about this clonotype: A read error is possible here, since a much larger clone lies one base away. The rearrangement links TRBV12-3 or TRBV12-4 to TRBJ2-2; D assignment may be TRBD1 or TRBD2 (5 bases each). V lost 4 bases, J lost 0 bases, and 12 bases lay in between. The CDR3 is 16 amino acids. CDR3 nucleotides: TGTGCCAGCAGTTCGGGACGACGCCCGAACACCGGGGAGCTGTTTTTT. Translating gives CASSSGRRPNTGELFF.

The gene calls are TRBV2 and TRBJ1-3, with unresolved D. V was cut by 5 bases and J by 3 bases, with 14 bases left in between. Germline V gene lookup returns CDR1 SNHLY and CDR2 FYNNEI. This CDR3 comprises 15 residues. The CDR3 loop is CASSPAQRGGNTIYF. The CDR3 nucleotides read TGTGCCAGCAGTCCTGCCCAAAGAGGTGGAAACACCATATATTTT. Full variable domain (missing parts from reference TRBV2 and TRBJ1-3): EPEVTQTPSHQVTQMGQEVILRCVPISNHLYFYWYRQILGQKVEFLVSFYNNEISEKSEIFDDQFSVERPDGSNFTLKIRSTKLEDSAMYFCASSPAQRGGNTIYFGEGSWLTVV.

This clonotype was counted only a few times. DNA of the CDR3: TGTGCCAGCAGTGACCCAGGGGCCGCTTTCGAGCAGTACTTC. It encodes CASSDPGAAFEQYF. The chain has TRBV2 and TRBJ2-7, with a weak D call TRBD1 (6 bases). The germline V and J ends were trimmed by 3 bases and 6 bases, with 15 bases remaining between them. CDR1 SNHLY and CDR2 FYNNEI come from the germline V gene. The CDR3 is 14 amino acids.

The CDR3 here is CASSSSNTIYF. The CDR3 DNA reads as TGTGCCAGCAGCTCCTCAAACACCATATATTTT. The rearrangement links TRBV7-9 to TRBJ1-3; no clear D gene. V gave up 4 bases and J gave up 6 bases, with 4 bases separating them. The CDR3 has 11 residues. Germline CDR1 is SEHNR and CDR2 is FQNEAQ (reference sequence).

V gene TRBV7-6 combines with J gene TRBJ1-6; no clear D gene. The CDR3 is 16 amino acids. Looked up from germline, CDR1 is SGHVS and CDR2 is FNYEAQ. V was pared by 1 base and J by 10 bases, with 17 bases between. DNA for the CDR3: TGTGCCAGCAGCTTAGGTGGTGGGGAAGTTTGGTCACCCCTCCACTTT. Amino acids: CASSLGGGEVWSPLHF. Using reference TRBV7-6 and TRBJ1-6 for the parts outside the CDR3, the full variable domain is GAGVSQSPRYKVTKRGQDVALRCDPISGHVSLYWYRQALGQGPEFLTYFNYEAQQDKSGLPNDRFSAERPEGSISTLTIQRTEQRDSAMYRCASSLGGGEVWSPLHFGNGTRLTVT.

In DNA, the CDR3 is TGCAGCGTCCAAGGCGCCTCCTACGAGCAGTACTTC. This translates into CSVQGASYEQYF. V gene TRBV29-1 combines with J gene TRBJ2-7; D is undetermined. This CDR3 has 12 residues. Trimming removed 6 bases at V and 0 bases at J, with 9 bases between. CDR1 and CDR2 (germline): SQVTM, ANQGSEA.

This clonotype was picked up a small number of times. J is TRBJ2-3 and V is TRBV4-2; the D is unclear. The germline CDR1 and CDR2 sequences are LGHNA and YNFKEQ. V shed 0 bases and J shed 3 bases, with 7 bases lying between them. CDR3 size: 14 residues. The DNA of the CDR3 is TGTGCCAGCAGCCAAGAGTGGGGAACAGATACGCAGTATTTT. Its protein product is CASSQEWGTDTQYF.

The chain links TRBV7-7 to TRBJ2-5; TRBD1 matches at 8 bases. The germline V gene has CDR1 SSHAT and CDR2 FNYEAQ (reference sequence). The CDR3 has 14 amino acids. Trimming at V came to 4 bases and at J to 5 bases, leaving 6 bases not matched to a gene. This chain's CDR3 is CASSWGTGLETQYF. CDR3 nucleotide sequence: TGTGCCAGCAGCTGGGGGACAGGTCTGGAGACCCAGTACTTC.

This clonotype was counted a few times. V usage is TRBV2 and J usage is TRBJ2-6; D may correspond to TRBD1 or TRBD2 (6 bases each). The V end was cut by 6 bases, the J end by 0 bases, with 24 bases between. Germline loops: CDR1 SNHLY, CDR2 FYNNEI. This CDR3 is built from 20 residues. The CDR3 reads CASSLNPLGGTGSGANVLTF. In nucleotides, the CDR3 is TGTGCCAGCAGCCTTAACCCGTTGGGGGGCACTGGCTCTGGGGCCAACGTCCTGACTTTC.

This clonotype has just a few counts. The chain links TRBV19 to TRBJ1-1; maybe TRBD1 (5 bases). The V and J ends lost 3 bases and 4 bases respectively, with 9 bases between them. The CDR3 extends over 13 amino acids. In germline, CDR1 is LNHDA, CDR2 SQIVND (reference sequence). The CDR3 loop is CASSMGQVTEAFF. The CDR3 region has the DNA TGTGCCAGTAGTATGGGGCAGGTCACTGAAGCTTTCTTT.

The V call is TRBV12-3 or TRBV12-4, the J call TRBJ2-7; 7 bases are a match to TRBD1. Germline trimming cut 6 bases from V and 3 bases from J; bases unmatched to any gene: 11. This CDR3 has 15 residues. This CDR3 reads CASSYDRDTLYEQYF. CDR3 bases: TGTGCCAGCAGCTATGACAGGGATACCCTCTACGAGCAGTACTTC.

The rearrangement uses TRBV28 and TRBJ2-7, with D possibly matching TRBD1 (5 bases). The CDR3 extends over 14 amino acids. V was trimmed by 5 bases and J by 2 bases, leaving 13 bases between them. Per the germline V gene, CDR1 is MDHEN and CDR2 is SYDVKM. The CDR3 nucleotides read TGTGCCAGCAGTAAGACCCCACAGGCCTACGAGCAGTACTTC. Translated, it gives CASSKTPQAYEQYF.

The chain's CDR3 is CASGIPGQYGYTF. The CDR3 DNA is TGTGCTAGTGGCATCCCGGGACAGTATGGCTACACCTTC. V and J are TRBV12-5 and TRBJ1-2, with TRBD1 identical over 7 bases. The CDR3 is 13 residues long. The J segment lost 5 bases and the V segment lost 6 bases, leaving 6 bases of the junction unmatched. Looked up from germline, CDR1 is LGHNT and CDR2 is FRNRAP.

The V call is TRBV4-1, the J call TRBJ2-1, with 10 bases that match TRBD1. Germline V gives CDR1 MGHRA, CDR2 YSYEKL. CDR3 length equals 13 residues. V lost 8 bases, J lost 6 bases, and 4 bases stayed unmatched. CDR3 region: CASAGTGVNEQFF. The CDR3, as DNA: TGCGCCAGCGCCGGGACAGGGGTCAATGAGCAGTTCTTC.

The rearrangement links TRBV6-2 or TRBV6-3 to TRBJ1-2; D gene uncertain. The CDR3 is made up of 14 amino acids. Per germline, CDR1 MNHEY and CDR2 SVGEGT. V was cut by 5 bases and J by 4 bases, with 14 bases left in between. In DNA, the CDR3 is TGTGCCAGCAGTACCACCCACAAGATCTATGGCTACACCTTC. Protein sequence: CASSTTHKIYGYTF.

This clonotype has at least ten counts. The chain links TRBV12-3 or TRBV12-4 to TRBJ2-1, with 16 bases identical to TRBD2. CDR3 size: 16 residues. V gave up 5 bases and J gave up 8 bases; unmatched junction bases: 6. The CDR3 here is CASSLGLAGGLHEQFF. In nucleotides, the CDR3 is TGTGCCAGCAGTCTGGGACTAGCGGGGGGGCTACATGAGCAGTTCTTC.

This clonotype showed up many times. The chain joins TRBV7-6 to TRBJ2-6; 10 bases match TRBD1. Trimming cost V 1 base and J 0 bases; bases outside gene matches: 9. Germline assignment: CDR1 SGHVS and CDR2 FNYEAQ. This CDR3 has 20 amino acids. The CDR3 sequence: CASSLVLTGTGDSGANVLTF. The DNA for the CDR3 is TGTGCCAGCAGCTTAGTCCTTACCGGGACAGGGGACTCTGGGGCCAACGTCCTGACTTTC.

The chain combines TRBV27 with TRBJ1-2, with 9 bases aligning to TRBD1. The CDR3 covers 14 residues. Germline V gene sequence: CDR1 MNHEY, CDR2 SMNVEV (reference sequence). The V and J ends lost 6 bases and 7 bases, in that order; junction bases with no gene match: 9. DNA for the CDR3: TGTGCCAGCAGCGGGACAGGGCTGGTCGGTGGCTACACCTTC. It encodes CASSGTGLVGGYTF.

The chain couples TRBV7-3 to TRBJ2-5; D is unresolved. The ends were cut back, 3 bases at V and 5 bases at J, with 7 bases in the middle. This CDR3 has 12 residues. The germline CDR1 and CDR2 sequences are SGHTA and FQGTGA. The DNA for the CDR3 is TGTGCCAGCAGCTTGAGTCTGGAGACCCAGTACTTC. Translated: CASSLSLETQYF.

This sequence joins TRBV6-6 and TRBJ2-1, with D possibly being TRBD2 (5 bases). Germline V gene sequence: CDR1 MNHNY, CDR2 SVGAGI (reference sequence). V was pared by 2 bases and J by 7 bases, with 12 bases between. The CDR3 is 14 residues long. The CDR3 loop reads CASSYNRDGNEQFF. In nucleotides, the CDR3 is TGTGCCAGCAGTTACAACCGGGATGGGAATGAGCAGTTCTTC.

This clonotype was found a few times. The rearrangement joins TRBV19 to TRBJ1-5; D call uncertain. The germline CDR1 and CDR2 sequences are LNHDA and SQIVND (reference sequence). V lost 6 bases to trimming and J lost 1 base, with 16 bases between them. The CDR3 spans 16 residues. The CDR3 nucleotides read TGTGCCAGTAGGATGACACCCCAACGGAGCAATCAGCCCCAGCATTTT. Protein product: CASRMTPQRSNQPQHF.

This clonotype turned up a few times. CDR3 amino acids: CASSLPRGSQETQYF. For the CDR3, the DNA is TGTGCCAGCAGCTTACCCCGGGGGTCTCAAGAGACCCAGTACTTC. The chain carries TRBV11-3 and TRBJ2-5, with a weak D call TRBD2 (6 bases). The length of the CDR3 is 15 residues. CDR1 and CDR2 (germline): SGHNT, YENEEA. Trimming took off 2 bases at V and 2 bases at J, with 12 bases between the two ends.

The chain couples TRBV6-1 to TRBJ2-5; maybe TRBD2 (5 bases). V lost 10 bases and J 4 bases, leaving 13 bases between the germline ends. Germline V gives CDR1 MNHNS, CDR2 SASEGT. CDR3 length equals 12 residues. The CDR3 region is CANIRGGETQYF. In DNA form, the CDR3 reads TGTGCCAACATCAGAGGAGGAGAGACCCAGTACTTC.

V and J are TRBV7-6 and TRBJ1-4; maybe TRBD1 (5 bases). This CDR3 has 14 residues. Trimming left V 5 bases short and J 5 bases short, with 12 bases between. CDR1 SGHVS and CDR2 FNYEAQ come from the germline V gene. The CDR3 reads CASSLGRGNEKLFF. As DNA, the CDR3 is TGTGCCAGCAGCCTGGGACGGGGAAATGAAAAACTGTTTTTT.